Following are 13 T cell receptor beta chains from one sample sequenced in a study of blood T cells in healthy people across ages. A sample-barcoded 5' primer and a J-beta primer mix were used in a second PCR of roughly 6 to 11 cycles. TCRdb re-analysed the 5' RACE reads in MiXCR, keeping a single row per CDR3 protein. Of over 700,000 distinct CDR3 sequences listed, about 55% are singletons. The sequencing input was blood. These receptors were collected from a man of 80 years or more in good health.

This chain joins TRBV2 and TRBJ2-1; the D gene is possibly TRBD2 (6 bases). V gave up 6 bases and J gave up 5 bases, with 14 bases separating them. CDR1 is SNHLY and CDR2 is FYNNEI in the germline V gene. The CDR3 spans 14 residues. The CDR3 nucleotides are TGTGCCAGCAGGGGACTCCTGGGCCACAATGAGCAGTTCTTC. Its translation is CASRGLLGHNEQFF.

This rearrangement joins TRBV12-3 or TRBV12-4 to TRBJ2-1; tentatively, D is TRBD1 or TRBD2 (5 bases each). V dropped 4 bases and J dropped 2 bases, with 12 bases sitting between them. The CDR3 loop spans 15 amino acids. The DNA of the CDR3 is TGTGCCAGCAGTTCCCCGGGACGGACCTACAATGAGCAGTTCTTC. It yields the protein CASSSPGRTYNEQFF.

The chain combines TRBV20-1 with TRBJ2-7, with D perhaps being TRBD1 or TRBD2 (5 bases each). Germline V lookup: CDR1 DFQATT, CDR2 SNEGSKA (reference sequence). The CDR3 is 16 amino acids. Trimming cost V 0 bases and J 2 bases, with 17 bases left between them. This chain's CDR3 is CSAREGWAGSPYEQYF. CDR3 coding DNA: TGCAGTGCTAGAGAAGGTTGGGCAGGGAGCCCCTACGAGCAGTACTTC.

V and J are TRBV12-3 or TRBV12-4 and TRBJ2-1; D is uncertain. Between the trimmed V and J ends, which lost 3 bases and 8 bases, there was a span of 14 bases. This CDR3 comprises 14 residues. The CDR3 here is CASSFLVPTDEQFF. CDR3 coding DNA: TGTGCCAGCAGTTTCCTAGTTCCCACCGATGAGCAGTTCTTC.

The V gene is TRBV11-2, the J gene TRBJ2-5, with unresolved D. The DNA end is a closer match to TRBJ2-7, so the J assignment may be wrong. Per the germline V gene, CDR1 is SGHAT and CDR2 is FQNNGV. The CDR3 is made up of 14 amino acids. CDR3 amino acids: CASSMLSTGYEQYF. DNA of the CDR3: TGTGCCAGCAGCATGTTGAGCACTGGGTACGAGCAGTACTTC.

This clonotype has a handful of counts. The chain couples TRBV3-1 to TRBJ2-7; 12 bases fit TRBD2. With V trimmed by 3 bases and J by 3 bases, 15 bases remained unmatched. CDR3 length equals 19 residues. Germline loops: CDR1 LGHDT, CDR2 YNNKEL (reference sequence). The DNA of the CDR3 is TGTGCCAGCAGCCAGGGGGTCCCGGGACTAGCGGGTTTCCGCTACGAGCAGTACTTC. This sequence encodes CASSQGVPGLAGFRYEQYF.

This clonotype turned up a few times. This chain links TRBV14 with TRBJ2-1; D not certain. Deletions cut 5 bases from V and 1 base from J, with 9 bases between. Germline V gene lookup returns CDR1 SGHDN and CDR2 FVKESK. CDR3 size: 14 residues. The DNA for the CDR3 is TGTGCCAGCAGCAGGGTGGGGTCCTACAATGAGCAGTTCTTC. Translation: CASSRVGSYNEQFF.

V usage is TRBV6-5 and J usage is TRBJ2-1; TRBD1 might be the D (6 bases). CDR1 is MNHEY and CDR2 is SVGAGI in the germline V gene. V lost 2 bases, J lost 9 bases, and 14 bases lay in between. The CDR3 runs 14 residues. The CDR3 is CASSYARTGSEQFF. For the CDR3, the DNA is TGTGCCAGCAGTTACGCTCGAACAGGGAGTGAGCAGTTCTTC.

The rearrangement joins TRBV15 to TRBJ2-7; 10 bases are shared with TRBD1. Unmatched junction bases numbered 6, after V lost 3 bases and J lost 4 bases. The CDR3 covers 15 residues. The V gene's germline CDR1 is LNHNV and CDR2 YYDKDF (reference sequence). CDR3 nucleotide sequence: TGTGCCACCAGCAGGGCTCCGGGACAGGGGTACGAGCAGTACTTC. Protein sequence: CATSRAPGQGYEQYF.

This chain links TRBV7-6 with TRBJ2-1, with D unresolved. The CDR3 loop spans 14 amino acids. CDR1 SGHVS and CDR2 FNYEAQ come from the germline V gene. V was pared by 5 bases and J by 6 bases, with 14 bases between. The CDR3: CASSRPYLGNEQFF. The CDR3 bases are TGTGCCAGCAGCCGCCCCTACCTGGGCAATGAGCAGTTCTTC.

Here the CDR3 reads CASSQDQGAVNIQYF. The CDR3 bases are TGTGCCAGCAGCCAAGATCAGGGGGCGGTAAACATTCAGTACTTC. The chain couples TRBV14 to TRBJ2-4; the match to TRBD1 covers 8 bases. The CDR3 is 15 amino acids. CDR1 is SGHDN and CDR2 is FVKESK in the germline V gene. V lost 0 bases to trimming and J lost 6 bases; unmatched junction nucleotides: 4.

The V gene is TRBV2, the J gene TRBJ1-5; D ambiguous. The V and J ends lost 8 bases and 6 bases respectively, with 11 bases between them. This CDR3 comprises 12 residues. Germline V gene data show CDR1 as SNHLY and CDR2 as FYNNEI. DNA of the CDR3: TGTGCCAGCCACCCTTTGGGTCAGCCCCAGCATTTT. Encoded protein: CASHPLGQPQHF.

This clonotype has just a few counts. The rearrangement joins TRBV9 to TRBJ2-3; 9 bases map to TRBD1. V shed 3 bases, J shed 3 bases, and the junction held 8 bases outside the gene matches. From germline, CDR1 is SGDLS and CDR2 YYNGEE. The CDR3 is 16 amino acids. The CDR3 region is CASSAGTGFGTDTQYF. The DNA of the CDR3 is TGTGCCAGCAGCGCCGGGACAGGGTTCGGGACAGATACGCAGTATTTT.